This paragraph reports one T cell receptor beta chain. Its antigen remains unidentified. The data are from a study of CD8+ T cells in alopecia areata. Investigators isolated RNA and reverse transcribed it into cDNA to act as the sequencing template. TCRdb's table, derived via immunoSEQ multiplex PCR, lists solely in-frame clones and lacks some. The table shows some 120,000 clones, with 40% to 55% occurring only once. V lost 0 bases, J lost 4 bases, and 2 bases stayed unmatched. CDR1 GTSNPN and CDR2 SVGIG come from the germline V gene (reference sequence). This CDR3 is 13 amino acids long. It was from alopecia areata patients that lesional scalp punch biopsies and peripheral blood were collected. Findings and caveats of the study: Sharing of TCR sequences between patients (possibly for HLA-related reasons) was less clear than in mice. It was lesional scalp, especially alopecia totalis/universalis, that showed higher clonality than normal scalp.

This sequence originates from a human donor with alopecia areata. The chain links TRBV30 to TRBJ2-7; 8 nucleotides align to TRBD2. The sequencing sample was made of NKG2D-low CD8+ T cells sorted from blood. CDR3 residues: CAWSVREGYEQYF. The DNA of the CDR3 is TGTGCCTGGAGTGTTCGGGAGGGGTACGAGCAGTACTTC.